This section outlines one T cell receptor (beta chain) sequence together with its context. It has no known antigen specificity. No clone much larger than this one lies a single base away; base qualities are absent. The immunoSEQ assay at survey resolution was used to sequence TCRbeta rearrangements from genomic DNA. The study's own analysis went as follows. In the TCR sequencing data, the smallest productive clonotype frequency that could be detected was 2.59 x 10-5. Only productive TCRbeta rearrangements, meaning sequences that were complete and in-frame, were kept for the analyses. Simpson clonality, calculated in the immunoSEQ Analyzer version 3.0, was used as the measure of sample clonality. Clones were grouped by frequency into very rare, small, medium, large (1-20%) or hyperexpanded (>20%) categories. OLGA 1.2.3 estimated generation probabilities, VDJtools produced V-gene circos plots, VDJdb was queried for specificities, and GLIPH identified CDR3 motifs. The clones in this table, taken by TCRdb from immuneACCESS, are in-frame only. Not every clone is retained; where verified, under half of the shortfall comes from an unresolved V gene, and the cause of the rest is unknown. That table furnishes V, J and clone size, whereas the DNA furnished D and trimming. In all, the sample holds approximately 20,000 clones, and 82% of those were seen once. The ten largest account for approximately 8.9% of the sample.

The data were taken from a study of STAT5B mutations in CD4+ large granular lymphocyte leukemia (dated by TCRdb to between 2021 and 2022). For the study in its entirety: Among healthy controls, the CDR3 'QG' motif was associated with a particular HLA allele. The study compared the TCRbeta repertoires of patients with CD4+ T-cell large granular lymphocyte leukemia against the TCRbeta repertoires of healthy blood donors. Flow cytometry on FACSCanto II or FACSVerse showed that the purified fractions were more than 95% pure among lymphocytes.

Healthy controls were approximately 40 blood donors whose buffy coats came from the Finnish Red Cross blood service. All TCR-sequenced material derived from peripheral blood: patient blood samples and healthy donor buffy coats. Ficoll-Hypaque gradient centrifugation was used to isolate peripheral blood mononuclear cells. Magnetic purification was used to isolate CD4+ cells from the buffy coats of the healthy controls. The Gentra Puregene Cell and Tissue kit was used to extract genomic DNA, and a Qubit 2.0 fluorometer was used to measure the amount of genomic DNA. Overall study results and their limits: Compared with healthy CD4+ repertoires, CD4-sorted patient repertoires appeared more clonal, and this difference remained even after the putative leukemic clones were removed. The data were not HLA-matched, and the higher clonality in CD4+ T-LGLL than in CD8+ T-LGLL could be due to the relatively small sample size. Main leukemic clonotypes were private to each patient, although under 30% appeared at low frequency in other patients' non-leukemic repertoires. Enrichment of TRBV06-family usage was observed among the top patient clones (8/27) relative to healthy controls (2/35).

Per the germline V gene, MNHNS is the CDR1 and SASEGT is the CDR2. The cysteine opens and the phenylalanine closes a CDR3 of 16 amino acids. Only the CDR3 DNA is retained, 48 bases long and in frame from the first base. The junction shows trimming of 4 bases on V and 1 base on J, plus 13 bases between the germline ends. The source of this sequence is a human donor in good health. The sample was CD4+ T cells from blood buffy coats. The rearranged chain carries TRBV6-1 and TRBJ2-2, and perhaps TRBD2 as D gene, on 5 matching bases. The CDR3 protein: CASSVDGNLNTGELFF. The DNA sequence is given as TGTGCCAGCAGTGTTGACGGGAACTTGAACACCGGGGAGCTGTTTTTT.